What follows are 30 T cell receptor beta chains derived from one specimen sequenced in a study of blood T cells in healthy people across ages (dated by TCRdb to the mid-2010s). Libraries were constructed by 5' RACE. Sequencing took place on an Illumina HiSeq 2500. The second PCR ran for roughly 7 to 11 cycles and used a J-beta primer mix along with a sample-barcoded 5' primer. TCRdb reran the public reads through fastp at Q25 and MiXCR, keeping productive beta chains. When rows share a CDR3 protein, they turn into one entry using the most common DNA and genes. This sample is represented by approximately 1,000,000 distinct CDR3 sequences; approximately 38% of them were singletons. Around 13% of the sample goes to the ten largest clones. Sequencing was carried out using blood. These receptors were obtained from a man aged 18 to 35 in good health.

V gene TRBV5-1 combines with J gene TRBJ1-2; D remains unclear. This CDR3 has 15 amino acids. The V and J ends lost 2 bases and 0 bases respectively, with 11 bases between them. Germline V gives CDR1 SGHRS, CDR2 YFSETQ. CDR3 in DNA: TGCGCCAGCAGCTTAAATTCTCTACCTAACTATGGCTACACCTTC. Translation: CASSLNSLPNYGYTF.

The chain uses TRBV20-1 and TRBJ1-5; D not certain. CDR1 and CDR2 from the germline V gene are DFQATT and SNEGSKA (reference sequence). V lost 6 bases and J lost 5, with 17 bases in between. The CDR3 contains 14 residues. CDR3 amino acids: CSAQPKRRYQPQHF. The DNA of the CDR3 is TGCAGTGCCCAACCTAAGAGGCGGTATCAGCCCCAGCATTTT.

V usage is TRBV20-1 and J usage is TRBJ1-2; tentatively, D is TRBD1 (5 bases). V lost 2 bases and J lost 6, with 10 bases in between. The CDR3 is 12 amino acids. CDR1 and CDR2 from the germline V gene are DFQATT and SNEGSKA (reference sequence). The CDR3 DNA reads TGCAGTGCTAGATACCAGGGAGATGGCTACACCTTC. Translated, it gives CSARYQGDGYTF.

This clonotype was detected only a few times. The chain uses TRBV28 and TRBJ2-3; the D is unclear. CDR1 is MDHEN, CDR2 SYDVKM, per germline. V gave up 5 bases and J gave up 1 base, with 10 bases separating them. The length of the CDR3 is 14 residues. The CDR3 DNA is TGTGCCAGCAGTCAGTACACTGGCACAGATACGCAGTATTTT. Translated: CASSQYTGTDTQYF.

This clonotype was recorded at least ten times. Here the CDR3 reads CASFRTEAFF. CDR3 DNA sequence: TGTGCCAGCTTTCGAACTGAAGCTTTCTTT. The chain joins TRBV6-6 to TRBJ1-1, with unresolved D. The CDR3 has 10 residues. Trimming stripped 8 bases from V and 5 bases from J, with 6 bases between. Germline V gene lookup returns CDR1 MNHNY and CDR2 SVGAGI (reference sequence).

This clonotype has more than one count but fewer than ten. The genes are TRBV2 and TRBJ2-3; 8 nucleotides align to TRBD1. Trimming took 1 base from V and 1 from J; bases not matched to a gene: 4. Germline CDR1 SNHLY, CDR2 FYNNEI. The CDR3 loop spans 16 amino acids. Here the CDR3 DNA reads TGTGCCAGCAGTGAAGGAGACAGGGGCGGCACAGATACGCAGTATTTT. Its translation: CASSEGDRGGTDTQYF.

On this clonotype itself: Compared with germline, one end of the junction differs, possibly owing to a read error. The chain is built from TRBV29-1 and TRBJ1-1; TRBD1 aligns across 7 bases. The CDR3 covers 12 residues. The V gene's germline CDR1 is SQVTM and CDR2 ANQGSEA. In DNA form, the CDR3 reads TGTAGCGTCTCCGACAGGGAAGGGGCAACTTTCTTT. As protein: CSVSDREGATFF. The whole variable domain, filled in from reference TRBV29-1 and TRBJ1-1, reads SAVISQKPSRDICQRGTSLTIQCQVDSQVTMMFWYRQQPGQSLTLIATANQGSEATYESGFVIDKFPISRPNLTFSTLTVSNMSPEDSSIYLCSVSDREGATFFGQGTRLTVV.

The chain recombines TRBV4-2 with TRBJ2-7; no firm D call. Per germline, CDR1 LGHNA and CDR2 YNFKEQ. CDR3 length: 14 amino acids. V was trimmed by 0 bases and J by 7 bases, leaving 13 bases between them. The CDR3 protein is CASSQDLSRQEQYF. CDR3 bases: TGTGCCAGCAGCCAAGACCTATCCCGGCAGGAGCAGTACTTC.

The chain is built from TRBV5-6 and TRBJ1-2, with TRBD1 as a possible D gene (5 bases). This CDR3 has 19 amino acids. The ends were cut back, 0 bases at V and 4 bases at J, with 25 bases in the middle. Germline V CDR1 and CDR2: SGHDT, YYEEEE. The CDR3 DNA sequence: TGTGCCAGCAGCTTGGTCCCAGGGATCCCCTATAGCAGTACCTATGGCTACACCTTC. Translation gives CASSLVPGIPYSSTYGYTF. The complete variable domain, with remaining parts taken from reference TRBV5-6 and TRBJ1-2, reads DAGVTQSPTHLIKTRGQQVTLRCSPKSGHDTVSWYQQALGQGPQFIFQYYEEEERQRGNFPDRFSGHQFPNYSSELNVNALLLGDSALYLCASSLVPGIPYSSTYGYTFGSGTRLTVV.

Written as DNA, the CDR3 is TGTGCCAGCAGCTCATCGTGGGGCTCCTACAATGAGCAGTTCTTC. Its protein product is CASSSSWGSYNEQFF. The chain joins TRBV7-2 to TRBJ2-1; D not resolved. Trimming stripped 4 bases from V and 0 bases from J, with 10 bases between. The CDR3 runs to 15 residues. Germline CDR1 and CDR2: SGHTA and FQGNSA.

This chain links TRBV27 with TRBJ2-3; the D gene could be TRBD1 or TRBD2 (5 bases each). V lost 8 bases and J 2 bases, leaving 23 bases between the germline ends. The CDR3 totals 17 residues. CDR1 is MNHEY and CDR2 is SMNVEV in the germline V gene (reference sequence). CDR3 sequence: CASFSRSGPPYTDTQYF. In nucleotides, the CDR3 is TGTGCCAGCTTTTCCAGATCGGGACCCCCTTACACAGATACGCAGTATTTT.

This clonotype was recorded a few times. The genes are TRBV3-1 and TRBJ1-1; tentatively, D is TRBD1 (6 bases). Per the germline V gene, CDR1 is LGHDT and CDR2 is YNNKEL (reference sequence). The CDR3 length is 13 residues. V lost 1 base to trimming and J lost 5 bases, with 8 bases between them. CDR3 in DNA: TGTGCCAGCAGCCAAGCGACAGGTACTGAAGCTTTCTTT. Residues: CASSQATGTEAFF.

This sequence joins TRBV5-1 and TRBJ2-1; unclear D gene. The CDR3 is 13 amino acids. V was trimmed by 0 bases and J by 8 bases, leaving 9 bases between them. Germline V gives CDR1 SGHRS, CDR2 YFSETQ. The CDR3, as DNA: TGCGCCAGCAGCTTGGATCTCGGGTATGAGCAGTTCTTC. Its protein is CASSLDLGYEQFF.

The chain links TRBV5-5 to TRBJ2-7, with unresolved D. The CDR3 loop spans 13 amino acids. CDR1 is SGHKS and CDR2 is YYEKEE in the germline V gene (reference sequence). V was shortened by 0 bases and J by 9 bases, with 13 bases between the two germline ends. CDR3 protein: CASSLVVEKGQYF. The CDR3 region has the DNA TGTGCCAGCAGCTTGGTGGTCGAAAAGGGGCAGTACTTC.

The V gene is TRBV20-1, the J gene TRBJ2-3, with D perhaps TRBD1 (6 bases). Germline V gene data show CDR1 as DFQATT and CDR2 as SNEGSKA (reference sequence). The CDR3 has 14 residues. The CDR3 reads CSVAGAGGTDTQYF. The CDR3, as DNA: TGCAGCGTCGCTGGGGCAGGGGGCACAGATACGCAGTATTTT.

V gene TRBV28 combines with J gene TRBJ1-2, with 8 bases matching TRBD1. V was clipped by 7 bases and J by 5 bases; unmatched bases: 15. The CDR3 loop spans 16 amino acids. The germline CDR1 and CDR2 sequences are MDHEN and SYDVKM. For the CDR3, the DNA is TGTGCCAGCAATGCGTCGGGACAGGTGTTTTTATATGGCTACACCTTC. Translating it yields CASNASGQVFLYGYTF.

J is TRBJ2-1 and V is TRBV4-1; 8 nucleotides line up with TRBD1. The CDR3 totals 15 residues. Germline V CDR1 and CDR2: MGHRA, YSYEKL. V lost 4 bases to trimming and J lost 7 bases; unmatched junction nucleotides: 9. The CDR3 here is CASSRPGGLVNEQFF. In nucleotides, the CDR3 is TGCGCCAGCAGCCGGCCAGGGGGCTTAGTAAATGAGCAGTTCTTC.

The chain uses TRBV2 and TRBJ2-6; 7 nucleotides agree with TRBD1. Germline CDR1 reads SNHLY; CDR2 reads FYNNEI. This CDR3 is built from 14 residues. V trimming: 10 bases; J trimming: 1 base; junction bases outside the gene matches: 4. The CDR3 reads CATKGQSGANVLTF. DNA of the CDR3: TGTGCCACCAAGGGACAGTCTGGGGCCAACGTCCTGACTTTC.

The V and J genes are TRBV7-8 and TRBJ2-1; D ambiguous. The CDR3 extends over 16 amino acids. Germline assignment: CDR1 SGHVS and CDR2 FQNEAQ. V lost 1 base, J lost 0 bases, and 10 bases lay in between. CDR3 protein: CASSLDEPSSYNEQFF. CDR3 coding DNA: TGTGCCAGCAGCTTAGACGAGCCCAGCTCCTACAATGAGCAGTTCTTC.

This clonotype has more than one count but fewer than ten. The gene calls are TRBV9 and TRBJ2-1, with D possibly being TRBD2 (5 bases). The CDR3 consists of 16 residues. Germline V lookup: CDR1 SGDLS, CDR2 YYNGEE. V was trimmed by 0 bases and J by 2 bases, leaving 12 bases between them. CDR3 nucleotide sequence: TGTGCCAGCAGCGTAGAAGGGCGGGTCACCTACAATGAGCAGTTCTTC. Its protein is CASSVEGRVTYNEQFF.

The J gene is TRBJ2-1, the V gene TRBV9; 8 nucleotides match TRBD1. J was trimmed by 6 bases and V by 3 bases; bases with no gene match: 5. Per germline, CDR1 SGDLS and CDR2 YYNGEE. CDR3 length: 14 amino acids. The CDR3 region is CASSAGTGINEQFF. Written as DNA, the CDR3 is TGTGCCAGCAGCGCCGGGACAGGTATCAATGAGCAGTTCTTC.

This clonotype came up once. A much larger clone differs by one base, so this may be a read error. This chain connects TRBV7-2 to TRBJ2-7; 7 positions match TRBD1. CDR1 is SGHTA and CDR2 is FQGNSA in the germline V gene. The CDR3 extends over 16 amino acids. V lost 1 base and J lost 6; bases outside the gene matches: 12. The CDR3 protein is CASSLVSGQRSSEQYF. CDR3 DNA sequence: TGTGCCAGCAGCTTAGTATCGGGACAGCGTTCAAGCGAGCAGTACTTC.

The J gene is TRBJ2-3, the V gene TRBV7-9, with D unresolved. V lost 6 bases to trimming and J lost 0 bases, with 13 bases between them. CDR1 is SEHNR and CDR2 is FQNEAQ in the germline V gene (reference sequence). The CDR3 consists of 15 residues. CDR3 protein: CASSTTRSSTDTQYF. In DNA, the CDR3 is TGTGCCAGCAGTACGACGCGATCTAGCACAGATACGCAGTATTTT.

The CDR3 coding sequence is TGCGCCAGCAGCCAAGAGGGGGAGGTTCTCCTCCCCGGGGAGCTGTTTTTT. Its translation is CASSQEGEVLLPGELFF. The chain carries TRBV4-3 and TRBJ2-2; D is perhaps TRBD2 (6 bases). This CDR3 comprises 17 residues. The germline CDR1 and CDR2 sequences are LGHNA and YSLEER. Trimming took 0 bases from V and 6 from J, leaving 17 bases between them.

Only a few counts were recorded for this clonotype. The chain employs TRBV7-2 and TRBJ1-2; D unresolved. Between the trimmed V and J ends, which lost 0 bases and 6 bases, there was a span of 8 bases. The CDR3 extends over 13 amino acids. Germline CDR1 SGHTA, CDR2 FQGNSA. DNA of the CDR3: TGTGCCAGCAGCTTAGCTGGGCCTAATGGCTACACCTTC. Its protein is CASSLAGPNGYTF.

With regard to this clonotype: One junction end does not reproduce the germline sequence, and a read error may be involved. The chain links TRBV20-1 to TRBJ1-4, with D unclear. Germline V gene data show CDR1 as DFQATT and CDR2 as SNEGSKA (reference sequence). This CDR3 has 15 amino acids. The DNA for the CDR3 is TGCAGTGCTAGAGGTCTCGCGGCGGCTAATGAAAAGCTGTTTTTT. Residues: CSARGLAAANEKLFF.

The chain recombines TRBV12-3 or TRBV12-4 with TRBJ1-5, with 8 bases matching TRBD1. Unmatched junction bases numbered 11, after V lost 5 bases and J lost 5 bases. CDR3 size: 16 residues. CDR3 DNA: TGTGCCAGCAGTCCCCGACAGGGGAAGATTGATCAGCCCCAGCATTTT. Its translation: CASSPRQGKIDQPQHF.

This clonotype was detected a few times. The chain recombines TRBV20-1 with TRBJ2-3; D not certain. The length of the CDR3 is 14 residues. Germline CDR1 and CDR2: DFQATT and SNEGSKA (reference sequence). Trimming cost V 1 base and J 0 bases, with 8 bases left between them. The CDR3 region has the DNA TGCAGTGCTAGAGGTGGCATTAGCACAGATACGCAGTATTTT. As protein: CSARGGISTDTQYF.

The rearrangement joins TRBV10-3 to TRBJ2-1; TRBD1 aligns across 9 bases. In germline, CDR1 is ENHRY, CDR2 SYGVKD. With 3 bases clipped from V and 3 bases from J, the junction kept 3 bases outside the gene matches. There are 15 residues in the CDR3. CDR3 in amino acids: CAISDPTGGYNEQFF. The CDR3 nucleotides read TGTGCCATCAGTGACCCGACAGGGGGCTACAATGAGCAGTTCTTC.

V gene TRBV9 combines with J gene TRBJ1-2; 7 bases map to TRBD1. Germline V gene sequence: CDR1 SGDLS, CDR2 YYNGEE. Trimming removed 0 bases from V and 2 bases from J; junction bases left unmatched: 4. This CDR3 has 15 residues. This chain's CDR3 is CASSVDRGGNYGYTF. In DNA form, the CDR3 reads TGTGCCAGCAGCGTAGATAGAGGGGGCAACTATGGCTACACCTTC.